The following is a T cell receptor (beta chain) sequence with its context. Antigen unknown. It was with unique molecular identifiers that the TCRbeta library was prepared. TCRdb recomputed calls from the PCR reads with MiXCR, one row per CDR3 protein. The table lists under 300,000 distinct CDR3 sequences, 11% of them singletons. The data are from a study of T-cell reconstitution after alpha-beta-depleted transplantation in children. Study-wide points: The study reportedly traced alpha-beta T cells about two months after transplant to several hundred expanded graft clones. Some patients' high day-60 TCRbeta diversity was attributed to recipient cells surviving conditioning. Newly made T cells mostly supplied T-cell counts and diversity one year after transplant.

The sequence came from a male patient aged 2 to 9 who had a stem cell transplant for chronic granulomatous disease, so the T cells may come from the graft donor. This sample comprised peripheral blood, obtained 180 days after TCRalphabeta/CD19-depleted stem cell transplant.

In nucleotides, the CDR3 is TGTGCCAGCAGTCCTAGAGGGTGGAACACTGAAGCTTTCTTT. Its protein is CASSPRGWNTEAFF. The genes are TRBV28 and TRBJ1-1; D is ambiguous. The germline V and J ends were trimmed by 5 bases and 1 base, with 11 bases remaining between them. In germline, CDR1 is MDHEN, CDR2 SYDVKM. The CDR3 consists of 14 residues. The whole variable domain, filled in from reference TRBV28 and TRBJ1-1, reads DVKVTQSSRYLVKRTGEKVFLECVQDMDHENMFWYRQDPGLGLRLIYFSYDVKMKEKGDIPEGYSVSREKKERFSLILESASTNQTSMYLCASSPRGWNTEAFFGQGTRLTVV.